What follows describes a single T cell receptor (beta chain). Its target is unknown. CDR1 is SGHKS and CDR2 is YYEKEE in the germline V gene (reference sequence). The V end was cut by 1 base, the J end by 1 base, with 11 bases between. The CDR3 consists of 15 residues. These data come from a study of cytomegalovirus exposure and HLA in healthy donors. About the study: The study placed about 86% of its approximately 380 genotyped donors in the Caucasian-associated ancestry cluster.

Findings and limits, study-wide: Later work found most CMV-associated TCR beta chains apparently HLA-restricted. What a later analysis reportedly showed was that an Asian-associated ancestry cluster had fewer N-insertions than the 666-donor mean. The study designated about 180 TCR beta chains cytomegalovirus-associated.

PCR was performed using 60 Vbeta and 13 Jbeta primers. Assay used: immunoSEQ multiplex PCR; TCRdb lists only in-frame clones, some missing. Among 150,000 to 200,000 clones listed, more than 75% were seen once. The rearrangement uses TRBV5-5 and TRBJ1-2, with a possible D match to TRBD1 (5 bases). This receptor was taken from a man aged 25-45 years in good health and CMV-seropositive. Sequencing was done on a sample of PBMCs. CDR3 residues: CASSLLQGDNYGYTF. The DNA for the CDR3 is TGTGCCAGCAGCTTGTTGCAGGGCGATAACTATGGCTACACCTTC.